This is a list of T cell receptor beta chains from one sample in a study of blood T cell repertoires in COVID-19. Some clones are missing from TCRdb's copy, which holds only in-frame ones; the method was immunoSEQ multiplex PCR. The sample shows roughly 500,000 clones, 85% to 90% of them seen only once. Material for sequencing was PBMCs or T cells enriched from blood (not recorded which). All receptors come from a woman between 40 and 50 years old who had recovered from COVID-19. The CDR3 runs from the conserved cysteine through the conserved F or W. A D gene is named only where the DNA matches it firmly. The listing skips clone size in some rows; elsewhere it reads once, few, many or a size class.

V	size	J	D	DNA	CDR3
TRBV18	NA	TRBJ1-3	TRBD1	TGTGCCAGCTCTCAAACATCCCGGGACAGGGGAGGCACCATATATTTT	CASSQTSRDRGGTIYF
TRBV5-6	NA	TRBJ1-2	NA	TGTGCCAGCAGCGCGGACAGAATCGGCTACACCTTC	CASSADRIGYTF
TRBV5-6	NA	TRBJ2-1	TRBD2	TGTGCCAGCAGCCCCACTAGCGGGGCGACCTACAATGAGCAGTTCTTC	CASSPTSGATYNEQFF
TRBV4-2	NA	TRBJ2-6	TRBD1	TGTGCCAGCAGCCCTGGACAGGGGGATTCTGGGGCCAACGTCCTGACTTTC	CASSPGQGDSGANVLTF
TRBV7-2	few	TRBJ2-3	NA	TGTGCCAGCTCAGTCTTAGCGTACGATACGCAGTATTTT	CASSVLAYDTQYF
TRBV24-1	NA	TRBJ1-1	NA	TGTGCCACCAGTACAGGATTTCAGAACACTGAAGCTTTCTTT	CATSTGFQNTEAFF
TRBV5-1	NA	TRBJ2-1	NA	TGCGCCAGCTCCGACGCGCCCGGAGCCTACAATGAGCAGTTCTTC	CASSDAPGAYNEQFF
TRBV3-1/TRBV3-2	NA	TRBJ2-3	TRBD2	TGTGCCAGCATCCCTAGCGGTAGCACAGATACGCAGTATTTT	CASIPSGSTDTQYF
TRBV4-2	NA	TRBJ2-2	NA	TGTGCCAGCAGCCAACAAGTTCGGGAGCGAGGCGGGGAGCTGTTTTTT	CASSQQVRERGGELFF
TRBV4-3	NA	TRBJ2-1	TRBD2	TGCGCCAGCAGACAGACTAGCGGGAGGGCAAGCTCCTACAATGAGCAGTTCTTC	CASRQTSGRASSYNEQFF
TRBV5-1	once	TRBJ2-2	NA	TGCGCCAGCAGCTTGGAAGCACCGCCGCCGGAGCTGTTTTTT	CASSLEAPPPELFF
TRBV6-2/TRBV6-3	NA	TRBJ2-3	NA	TGTGCCAGCAGTTACGCCGCCCCAGGTGAGCAGTATTTT	CASSYAAPGEQYF
TRBV7-6	NA	TRBJ2-1	TRBD2	TGTGCCAGCACTCTCGGGACTAGCGGCATACATGGAGAGCAGTTCTTC	CASTLGTSGIHGEQFF
TRBV27	NA	TRBJ2-7	TRBD1	TGTGCCAGCAGTTTAGCAGGGGGCGGCTACGAGCAGTACTTC	CASSLAGGGYEQYF
TRBV11-3	NA	TRBJ2-7	TRBD2	TGTGCCGGCAGGGAGACTAGCGGGAGTTCCAGGCAGTACTTC	CAGRETSGSSRQYF
TRBV14	NA	TRBJ1-3	NA	TGTGCCAGCAGCAAGCGGATTGCTGGCTCTGGAAACACCATATATTTT	CASSKRIAGSGNTIYF
TRBV19	NA	TRBJ2-3	NA	TGTGCCAGTAGTAGGAGTAGGAGCACAGATACGCAGTATTTT	CASSRSRSTDTQYF
TRBV28	NA	TRBJ1-1	NA	TGTGCCAGCAGTCGGAACACTGAAGCTTTCTTT	CASSRNTEAFF
TRBV5-1	NA	TRBJ2-5	NA	TGCGCCAGCAGCTTAACCCCTTTGGGCGTAGAAGAGACCCAGTACTTC	CASSLTPLGVEETQYF
TRBV4-2	NA	TRBJ1-2	NA	TGTGCCAGCAGCCAAGCAAAGCGGTCCACCCCCCAGAGTCTCACCTTC	CASSQAKRSTPQSLTF
TRBV4-1	NA	TRBJ2-5	NA	TGCGCCAGCAGCCAGATCAGGGGACGGCCGGAAGAGACCCAGTACTTC	CASSQIRGRPEETQYF
TRBV6-5	once	TRBJ2-5	NA	TGTGCCAGCAGTAATAATAGTGGAGTAAAGACCCAGTACTTC	CASSNNSGVKTQYF
TRBV3-1/TRBV3-2	once	TRBJ2-2	TRBD2	TGTGCCAGCAGCCTACCAACTAGCGGGAGGGCCAGGTGCTACACCGGGGAGCTGTTTTTT	CASSLPTSGRARCYTGELFF
TRBV4-2	NA	TRBJ2-7	NA	TGTGCCAGCAGCCAAGTTCTTAGCGGCCTCTCCTACGAGCAGTACTTC	CASSQVLSGLSYEQYF
TRBV4-3	NA	TRBJ2-2	NA	TGCGCCAGCAGCCTCGGGATGGGGGAGCTGTTTTTT	CASSLGMGELFF
TRBV5-1	NA	TRBJ2-2	TRBD1	TGCGCCAGCAGCTTTACAGGACAGGGAGTGAACACCGGGGAGCTGTTTTTT	CASSFTGQGVNTGELFF